This T cell receptor (beta chain) was recorded in a study of blood T cell repertoires in COVID-19. Study-wide context: Acute-phase and convalescent COVID-19 samples originated in the United States, Italy and Spain. In each case, the material was cDNA or gDNA derived from T cells, B-cell-depleted T cells, or PBMCs.

The germline V and J ends were trimmed by 8 bases and 5 bases, with 15 bases remaining between them. Germline V gene sequence: CDR1 SEHNR, CDR2 FQNEAQ (reference sequence). The CDR3 loop spans 14 amino acids. Authors' data handling: Estimation of nucleated cell counts relied on the amplification of reference gene primers. Here immunoSEQ multiplex PCR was the method, and the copy in TCRdb shows in-frame clones only, minus some. V and J calls and clone size follow that table, whereas D and trimming were derived from the DNA. The sample includes about 200,000 clones, roughly 88% of them seen just once. The receptor was isolated from a man between 60 and 70 years old with acute or convalescent COVID-19. The rearrangement links TRBV7-9 to TRBJ2-2; the D gene is possibly TRBD2 (6 bases). Sequenced: peripheral blood. For the CDR3, the DNA is TGTGCCAGCCCCTTCGGGGGACCGACCGGGGAGCTGTTTTTT. Its translation is CASPFGGPTGELFF.